The 21 T cell receptor beta chains presented below share a single source sample, sequenced in a study of blood T cell repertoires in COVID-19. Here immunoSEQ multiplex PCR was the method, and the copy in TCRdb shows in-frame clones only, minus some. The data hold some 270,000 clones, with more than 75% observed a single time. The sample comprised PBMCs or T cells enriched from blood (not recorded which). Every receptor here comes from a woman in her forties or fifties who had been exposed to COVID-19.

The chain has TRBV18 and TRBJ2-2; D is undetermined. The CDR3 is 15 residues long. Germline V gene sequence: CDR1 KGHSH, CDR2 LQKENI. With 0 bases removed from V and 4 bases from J, the gap between germline ends came to 9 bases. In DNA form, the CDR3 reads TGTGCCAGCTCACCACCTGCGGCCAGCACCGGGGAGCTGTTTTTT. It yields the protein CASSPPAASTGELFF.

The genes are TRBV5-5 and TRBJ1-3; 7 bases align to TRBD1. Trimming took 0 bases from V and 4 from J; bases not matched to a gene: 4. This CDR3 has 15 amino acids. Germline CDR1 reads SGHKS; CDR2 reads YYEKEE (reference sequence). The CDR3 loop reads CASSLDRGWGNTIYF. The CDR3 DNA sequence: TGTGCCAGCAGCTTGGACAGGGGTTGGGGAAACACCATATATTTT. The complete variable domain, with remaining parts taken from reference TRBV5-5 and TRBJ1-3, reads DAGVTQSPTHLIKTRGQQVTLRCSPISGHKSVSWYQQVLGQGPQFIFQYYEKEERGRGNFPDRFSARQFPNYSSELNVNALLLGDSALYLCASSLDRGWGNTIYFGEGSWLTVV.

The chain combines TRBV14 with TRBJ1-4; D unresolved. In germline, CDR1 is SGHDN, CDR2 FVKESK. V was shortened by 1 base and J by 8 bases, with 11 bases between the two germline ends. The CDR3 runs 14 residues. The CDR3 is CASSQVAAGEKLFF. DNA of the CDR3: TGTGCCAGCAGCCAAGTGGCGGCGGGCGAAAAACTGTTTTTT. The full variable domain, rest sourced from reference TRBV14 and TRBJ1-4, is EAGVTQFPSHSVIEKGQTVTLRCDPISGHDNLYWYRRVMGKEIKFLLHFVKESKQDESGMPNNRFLAERTGGTYSTLKVQPAELEDSGVYFCASSQVAAGEKLFFGSGTQLSVL.

The gene calls are TRBV5-8 and TRBJ1-1, with D tentatively TRBD1 (5 bases). V gave up 3 bases and J gave up 5 bases, with 17 bases separating them. CDR3 length: 15 amino acids. Germline V gives CDR1 SGHTS, CDR2 YDEGEE. This CDR3 reads CASSSFGGGGTEAFF. DNA for the CDR3: TGTGCCAGCAGCTCGTTCGGGGGGGGAGGTACTGAAGCTTTCTTT.

CDR3 in DNA: TGTGCCAGCAGGACCGACACTAACTATGGCTACACCTTC. Translating gives CASRTDTNYGYTF. The chain is built from TRBV6-5 and TRBJ1-2; D not resolved. CDR3 length: 13 residues. Germline loops: CDR1 MNHEY, CDR2 SVGAGI. V was pared by 6 bases and J by 0 bases, with 8 bases between.

The chain uses TRBV4-1 and TRBJ2-2, with 11 nucleotides matching TRBD2. Trimming cost V 3 bases and J 7 bases; bases outside gene matches: 16. The CDR3 is made up of 19 amino acids. Germline CDR1 is MGHRA and CDR2 is YSYEKL. In DNA, the CDR3 is TGCGCCAGCAGCCATCCTCGGCCCGTAGCGGGGGGGCGTATCGGGGAGCTGTTTTTT. It encodes CASSHPRPVAGGRIGELFF.

In this sample, this clone turned up a few times. The chain has TRBV6-1 and TRBJ1-2; D is unclear. Germline values: CDR1 MNHNS, CDR2 SASEGT. This CDR3 spans 14 amino acids. V was pared by 0 bases and J by 5 bases, with 10 bases between. CDR3 in amino acids: CASSEALSDYGYTF. The CDR3 bases are TGTGCCAGCAGTGAAGCGCTGTCAGATTATGGCTACACCTTC.

This rearrangement joins TRBV7-3 to TRBJ1-2; D not certain. Germline loops: CDR1 SGHTA, CDR2 FQGTGA. Trimming left V 0 bases short and J 6 bases short, with 14 bases between. The CDR3 runs 15 residues. CDR3 nucleotide sequence: TGTGCCAGCAGCTTAACGGGAGGGCAGGCCCATGGCTACACCTTC. Protein product: CASSLTGGQAHGYTF. Filled out from reference TRBV7-3 and TRBJ1-2, the complete variable domain reads GAGVSQTPSNKVTEKGKYVELRCDPISGHTALYWYRQSLGQGPEFLIYFQGTGAADDSGLPNDRFFAVRPEGSVSTLKIQRTERGDSAVYLCASSLTGGQAHGYTFGSGTRLTVV.

The chain is built from TRBV4-3 and TRBJ1-6; D is undetermined. This CDR3 is 13 amino acids long. CDR1 LGHNA and CDR2 YSLEER come from the germline V gene. Trimming took off 4 bases at V and 7 bases at J, with 8 bases between the two ends. The CDR3: CASSRTGNSPLHF. The CDR3 DNA sequence: TGCGCCAGCAGCCGAACGGGGAATTCACCCCTCCACTTT.

The chain couples TRBV27 to TRBJ2-3; tentatively, D is TRBD1 (6 bases). This CDR3 has 15 amino acids. The V end lost 1 base, the J end lost 0 bases, and 8 bases lay between the germline ends. Germline V gene lookup returns CDR1 MNHEY and CDR2 SMNVEV (reference sequence). The CDR3 DNA is TGTGCCAGCAGTTTATGGGACAAGAGCACAGATACGCAGTATTTT. Protein: CASSLWDKSTDTQYF.

The rearrangement joins TRBV24-1 to TRBJ2-1; TRBD2 agrees at 7 bases. Per germline, CDR1 KGHDR and CDR2 SFDVKD. With 0 bases clipped from V and 3 bases from J, the junction kept 13 bases outside the gene matches. This CDR3 has 19 residues. CDR3 protein: CATSDLPGRDPEIYNEQFF. CDR3 DNA sequence: TGTGCCACCAGTGATTTGCCTGGGAGGGACCCCGAGATCTACAATGAGCAGTTCTTC.

The V call is TRBV12-5, the J call TRBJ2-5; tentative D call: TRBD2 (7 bases). Trimming stripped 4 bases from V and 7 bases from J, with 16 bases between. In germline, CDR1 is LGHNT, CDR2 FRNRAP. The CDR3 is made up of 14 amino acids. In DNA, the CDR3 is TGTGCTAGTGGTTCGGGGGGCCTTTCGGGGACCCAGTACTTC. Protein sequence: CASGSGGLSGTQYF.

The rearrangement uses TRBV9 and TRBJ1-4; maybe TRBD1 (5 bases). This CDR3 comprises 13 residues. Per the germline V gene, CDR1 is SGDLS and CDR2 is YYNGEE. Trimming left V 7 bases short and J 14 bases short, with 21 bases between. The CDR3 bases are TGTGCCAGCGGGACGGGGGGTCGAATGGGGCTGTTTTTT. Translated, it gives CASGTGGRMGLFF. Variable domain in full (rest from reference TRBV9 and TRBJ1-4): DSGVTQTPKHLITATGQRVTLRCSPRSGDLSVYWYQQSLDQGLQFLIQYYNGEERAKGNILERFSAQQFPDLHSELNLSSLELGDSALYFCASGTGGRMGLFFGSGTQLSVL.

V and J are TRBV10-3 and TRBJ2-3; 10 positions match TRBD2. This CDR3 contains 14 residues. CDR1 is ENHRY and CDR2 is SYGVKD in the germline V gene. Trimming took 0 bases from V and 8 from J; bases not matched to a gene: 2. CDR3 sequence: CAISESASGGTQYF. The CDR3 region has the DNA TGTGCCATCAGTGAGTCGGCTAGCGGGGGTACGCAGTATTTT.

This clone was counted only a few times. V usage is TRBV4-1 and J usage is TRBJ2-1; perhaps TRBD1 as D (6 bases). Trimming left V 3 bases short and J 0 bases short, with 12 bases between. CDR1 and CDR2 from the germline V gene are MGHRA and YSYEKL. The CDR3 is 16 residues long. In nucleotides, the CDR3 is TGCGCCAGCAGCCAGGACAGCCTCCTCTCCTACAATGAGCAGTTCTTC. The encoded protein is CASSQDSLLSYNEQFF.

The chain combines TRBV7-2 with TRBJ2-3, with unresolved D. Germline CDR1 is SGHTA and CDR2 is FQGNSA. This CDR3 has 14 amino acids. V shed 1 base and J shed 4 bases, with 9 bases lying between them. DNA for the CDR3: TGTGCCAGCAGCTTAGAAGCGTTTGCAGATACGCAGTATTTT. Translated: CASSLEAFADTQYF.

The gene calls are TRBV11-2 and TRBJ1-3; D unresolved. The length of the CDR3 is 15 residues. In germline, CDR1 is SGHAT, CDR2 FQNNGV. The V gene lost 0 bases and the J gene lost 4 bases, with 10 bases spanning the gap. The CDR3 DNA sequence: TGTGCCAGCAGCTTAGAGGTCAGGAGGGGAAACACCATATATTTT. It translates to CASSLEVRRGNTIYF.

This clone was seen more than once but under ten times. This chain links TRBV13 with TRBJ2-3; D remains unclear. The germline gives CDR1 PRHDT, CDR2 FYEKMQ (reference sequence). This CDR3 spans 13 amino acids. Trimming shortened V by 0 bases and J by 6 bases, and 7 bases separated the two germline ends. For the CDR3, the DNA is TGTGCCAGCAGCTTAGGCAAAGCTGATACGCAGTATTTT. Protein: CASSLGKADTQYF.

J is TRBJ2-7 and V is TRBV7-2, with 8 bases lining up with TRBD1. Germline-derived CDR1 and CDR2 are SGHTA and FQGNSA. The CDR3 extends over 14 amino acids. The J segment lost 0 bases and the V segment lost 2 bases, leaving 0 bases of the junction unmatched. This CDR3 reads CASSLQGASYEQYF. In DNA form, the CDR3 reads TGTGCCAGCAGCTTACAGGGGGCCTCCTACGAGCAGTACTTC.

The chain is built from TRBV4-3 and TRBJ1-2, with a weak D call TRBD1 (5 bases). V lost 8 bases, J lost 8 bases, and 21 bases lay in between. The germline CDR1 and CDR2 sequences are LGHNA and YSLEER. This CDR3 has 14 residues. The CDR3 loop is CASQMDPQGQGYTF. CDR3 in DNA: TGCGCCAGCCAAATGGACCCCCAGGGCCAAGGCTACACCTTC.

The genes are TRBV4-3 and TRBJ2-7, with a possible D match to TRBD2 (6 bases). Trimming cost V 0 bases and J 2 bases, with 17 bases left between them. From germline, CDR1 is LGHNA and CDR2 YSLEER. CDR3 length: 17 amino acids. The CDR3 reads CASSQDSGVVAPYEQYF. CDR3 sequence (DNA): TGCGCCAGCAGCCAAGATTCGGGGGTAGTAGCTCCCTACGAGCAGTACTTC.